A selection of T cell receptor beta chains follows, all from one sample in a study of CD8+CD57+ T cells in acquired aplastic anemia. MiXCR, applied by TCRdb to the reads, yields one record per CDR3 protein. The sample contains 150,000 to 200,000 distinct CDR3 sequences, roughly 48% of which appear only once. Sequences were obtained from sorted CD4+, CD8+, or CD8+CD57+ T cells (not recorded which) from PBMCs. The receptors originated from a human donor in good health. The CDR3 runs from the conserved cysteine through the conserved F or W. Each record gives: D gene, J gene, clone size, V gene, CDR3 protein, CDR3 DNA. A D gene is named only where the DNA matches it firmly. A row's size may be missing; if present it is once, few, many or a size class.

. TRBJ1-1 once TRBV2 CASSERAGNLPEAFF TGTGCCAGCAGTGAAAGGGCAGGGAACCTCCCTGAAGCTTTCTTT
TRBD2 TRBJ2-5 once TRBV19 CASSIDRLAQETQYF TGTGCCAGTAGTATAGATCGACTAGCGCAGGAGACCCAGTACTTC
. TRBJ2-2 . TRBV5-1 CASSLAAGSAGELFF TGCGCCAGCAGCTTGGCCGCGGGGAGTGCCGGGGAGCTGTTTTTT
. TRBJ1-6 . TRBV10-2 CASSGALNSPLHF TGCGCCAGCAGTGGGGCTCTGAATTCACCCCTCCACTTT
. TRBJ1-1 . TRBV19 CASSMGIGRVNTEAFF TGTGCCAGTAGTATGGGTATTGGCAGGGTGAACACTGAAGCTTTCTTT
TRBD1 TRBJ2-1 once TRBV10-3 CAIRGRGGHPSDYNEQFF TGTGCCATCAGGGGTAGAGGGGGCCACCCGTCCGACTACAATGAGCAGTTCTTC
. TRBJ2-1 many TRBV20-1 CSAWSPTGKSYNEQFF TGCAGTGCTTGGAGCCCCACAGGGAAGTCCTACAATGAGCAGTTCTTC
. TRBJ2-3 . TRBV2 CASRKDSSTDTQYF TGTGCCAGCAGGAAGGACAGTAGCACAGATACGCAGTATTTT
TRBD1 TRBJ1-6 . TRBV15 CATSSGQGNSPLHF TGTGCCACCAGCAGTGGACAGGGTAATTCACCCCTCCACTTT
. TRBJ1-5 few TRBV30 CAWSQGNQPQHF TGTGCCTGGAGTCAGGGCAATCAGCCCCAGCATTTT
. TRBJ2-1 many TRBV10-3 CAISQGTTLFNEQFF TGTGCCATCAGCCAAGGGACCACGTTGTTCAATGAGCAGTTCTTC
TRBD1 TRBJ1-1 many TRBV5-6 CASSQGDRTLIEAFF TGTGCCAGCAGCCAGGGGGACAGGACTTTAATTGAAGCTTTCTTT
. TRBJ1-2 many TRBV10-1 CASSENPTYGYTF TGCGCCAGCAGTGAAAATCCGACCTATGGCTACACCTTC
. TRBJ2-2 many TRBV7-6 CASSPTGELFF TGTGCCAGCAGCCCAACCGGGGAGCTGTTTTTT
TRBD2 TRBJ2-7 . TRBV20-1 CSARTSLSYEQYF TGCAGTGCTCGGACTAGTCTATCCTACGAGCAGTACTTC
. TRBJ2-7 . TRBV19 CASSTRGSPYEQYF TGTGCCAGTAGTACTCGGGGGTCCCCCTACGAGCAGTACTTC
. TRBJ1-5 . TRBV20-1 CSASLTGSGQPQHF TGCAGTGCTAGCCTTACAGGGTCTGGGCAGCCCCAGCATTTT
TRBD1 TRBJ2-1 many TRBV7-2 CASSWTGHNEQFF TGTGCCAGCAGCTGGACAGGACACAATGAGCAGTTCTTC
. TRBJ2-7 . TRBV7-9 CASKTVTGEQYF TGTGCCAGCAAGACAGTTACCGGCGAGCAGTACTTC
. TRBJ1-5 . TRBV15 CATSRDSQPQHF TGTGCCACCAGCAGAGATAGTCAGCCCCAGCATTTT
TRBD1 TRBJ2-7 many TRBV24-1 CATSGAPGQGSYEQYF TGTGCCACCAGTGGTGCCCCGGGACAGGGCTCCTACGAGCAGTACTTC
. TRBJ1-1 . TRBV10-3 CAISQSNTEAFF TGTGCCATCAGCCAATCGAACACTGAAGCTTTCTTT